This T cell receptor (beta chain) was captured in a study of identifying expanded T cells in peripheral blood. Only in-frame clones appear in the TCRdb table, and some are missing; sequencing was by immunoSEQ multiplex PCR. The sample lists around 85,000 clones; more than 75% were seen once. Study outcomes and limitations: About 1.2 clones differed between technical replicates, versus about 17 and 20 over time.

V lost 2 bases and J 0 bases, leaving 11 bases between the germline ends. CDR1 and CDR2 (germline): SGHDT, YYEEEE. The CDR3 runs to 15 residues. About this clone: What it recognizes is unknown.

Healthy donors had no documented immune events, such as infections, while sampled. This chain links TRBV5-6 with TRBJ2-5; D not certain. The source is a person aged 18 to 70 in good health. The sequencing sample was made of blood. The CDR3 sequence: CASSLDLTDQETQYF. CDR3 nucleotide sequence: TGTGCCAGCAGCTTAGACCTAACGGACCAAGAGACCCAGTACTTC.